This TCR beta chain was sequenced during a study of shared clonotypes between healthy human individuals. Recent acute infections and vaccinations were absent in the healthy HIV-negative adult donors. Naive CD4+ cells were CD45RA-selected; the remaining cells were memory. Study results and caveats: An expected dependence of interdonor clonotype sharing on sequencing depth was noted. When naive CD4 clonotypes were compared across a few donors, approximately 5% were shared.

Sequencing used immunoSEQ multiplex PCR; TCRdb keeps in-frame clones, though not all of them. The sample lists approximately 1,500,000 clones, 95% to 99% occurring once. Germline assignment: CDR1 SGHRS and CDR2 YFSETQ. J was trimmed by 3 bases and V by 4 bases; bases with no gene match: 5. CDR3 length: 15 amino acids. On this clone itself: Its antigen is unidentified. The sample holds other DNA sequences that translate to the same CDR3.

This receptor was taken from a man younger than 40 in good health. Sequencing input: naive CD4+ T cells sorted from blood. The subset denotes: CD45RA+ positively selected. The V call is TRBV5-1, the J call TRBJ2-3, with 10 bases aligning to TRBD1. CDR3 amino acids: CASSRTGQGTDTQYF. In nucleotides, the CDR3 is TGCGCCAGCAGCCGTACGGGACAGGGGACAGATACGCAGTATTTT.